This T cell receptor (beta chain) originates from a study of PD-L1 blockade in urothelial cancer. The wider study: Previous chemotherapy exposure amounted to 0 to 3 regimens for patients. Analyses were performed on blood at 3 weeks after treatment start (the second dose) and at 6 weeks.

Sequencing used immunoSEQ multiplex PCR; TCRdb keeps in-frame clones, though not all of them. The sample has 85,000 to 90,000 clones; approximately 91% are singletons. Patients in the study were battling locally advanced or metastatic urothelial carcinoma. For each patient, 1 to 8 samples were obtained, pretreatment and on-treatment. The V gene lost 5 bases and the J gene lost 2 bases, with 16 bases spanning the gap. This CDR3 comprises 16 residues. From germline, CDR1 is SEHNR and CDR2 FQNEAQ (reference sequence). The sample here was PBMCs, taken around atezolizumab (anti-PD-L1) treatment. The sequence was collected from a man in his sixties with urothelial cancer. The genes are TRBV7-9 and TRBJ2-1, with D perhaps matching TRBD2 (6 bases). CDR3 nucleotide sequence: TGTGCCAGCAGCCCCTCTGAGGGAGGCCCCTACAATGAGCAGTTCTTC. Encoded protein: CASSPSEGGPYNEQFF.